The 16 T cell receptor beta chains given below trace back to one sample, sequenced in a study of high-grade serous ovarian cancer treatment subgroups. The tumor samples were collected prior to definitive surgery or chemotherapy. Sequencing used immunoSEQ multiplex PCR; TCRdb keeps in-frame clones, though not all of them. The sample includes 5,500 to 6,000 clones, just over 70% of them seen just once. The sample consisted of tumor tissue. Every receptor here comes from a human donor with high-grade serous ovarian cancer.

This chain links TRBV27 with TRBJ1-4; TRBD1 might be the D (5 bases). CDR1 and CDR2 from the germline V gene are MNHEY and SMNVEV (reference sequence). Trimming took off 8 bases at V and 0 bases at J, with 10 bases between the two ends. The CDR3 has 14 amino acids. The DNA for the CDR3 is TGTGCCAGCCGAGGGGTCGCAACTAATGAAAAACTGTTTTTT. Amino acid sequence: CASRGVATNEKLFF. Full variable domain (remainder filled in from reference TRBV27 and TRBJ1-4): EAQVTQNPRYLITVTGKKLTVTCSQNMNHEYMSWYRQDPGLGLRQIYYSMNVEVTDKGDVPEGYKVSRKEKRNFPLILESPSPNQTSLYFCASRGVATNEKLFFGSGTQLSVL.

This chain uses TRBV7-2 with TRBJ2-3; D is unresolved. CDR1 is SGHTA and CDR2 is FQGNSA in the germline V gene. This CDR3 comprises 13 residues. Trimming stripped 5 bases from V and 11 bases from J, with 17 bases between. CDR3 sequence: CASSPVERTGQYF. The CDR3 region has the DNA TGTGCCAGCAGCCCCGTCGAAAGAACCGGGCAGTATTTT. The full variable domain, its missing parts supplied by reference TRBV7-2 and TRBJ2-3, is GAGVSQSPSNKVTEKGKDVELRCDPISGHTALYWYRQSLGQGLEFLIYFQGNSAPDKSGLPSDRFSAERTGGSVSTLTIQRTQQEDSAVYLCASSPVERTGQYFGPGTRLTVL.

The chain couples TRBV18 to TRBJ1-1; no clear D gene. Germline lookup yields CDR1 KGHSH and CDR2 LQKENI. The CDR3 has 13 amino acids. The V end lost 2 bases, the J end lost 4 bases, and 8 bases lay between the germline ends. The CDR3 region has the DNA TGTGCCAGCTCACCAGACCTCAGCACTGAAGCTTTCTTT. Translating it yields CASSPDLSTEAFF.

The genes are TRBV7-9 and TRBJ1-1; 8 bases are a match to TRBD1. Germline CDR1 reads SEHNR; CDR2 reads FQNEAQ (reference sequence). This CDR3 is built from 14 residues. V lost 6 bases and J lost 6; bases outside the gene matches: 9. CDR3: CASRSTGVFAEAFF. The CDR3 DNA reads TGTGCCAGCAGATCGACAGGGGTTTTCGCTGAAGCTTTCTTT. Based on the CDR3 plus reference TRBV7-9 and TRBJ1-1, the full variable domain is DTGVSQNPRHKITKRGQNVTFRCDPISEHNRLYWYRQTLGQGPEFLTYFQNEAQLEKSRLLSDRFSAERPKGSFSTLEIQRTEQGDSAMYLCASRSTGVFAEAFFGQGTRLTVV.

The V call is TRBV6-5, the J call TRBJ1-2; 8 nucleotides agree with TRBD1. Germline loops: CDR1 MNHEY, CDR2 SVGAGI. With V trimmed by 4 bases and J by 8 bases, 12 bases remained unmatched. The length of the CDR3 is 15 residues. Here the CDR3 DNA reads TGTGCCAGCAGTTCTCATGGCCAGGGGGCTGGAGGCTACACCTTC. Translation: CASSSHGQGAGGYTF.

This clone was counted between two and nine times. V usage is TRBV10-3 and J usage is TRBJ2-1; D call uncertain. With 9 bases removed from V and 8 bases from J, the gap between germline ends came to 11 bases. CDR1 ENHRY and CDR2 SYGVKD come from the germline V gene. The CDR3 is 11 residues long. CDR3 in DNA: TGTGCCATAGGAACGGCCGATGAGCAGTTCTTC. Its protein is CAIGTADEQFF.

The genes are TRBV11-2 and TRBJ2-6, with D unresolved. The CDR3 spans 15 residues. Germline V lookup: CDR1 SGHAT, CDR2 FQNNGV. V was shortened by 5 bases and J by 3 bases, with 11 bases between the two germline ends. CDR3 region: CASSTPMSGANVLTF. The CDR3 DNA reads TGTGCCAGCAGCACCCCAATGAGTGGGGCCAACGTCCTGACTTTC.

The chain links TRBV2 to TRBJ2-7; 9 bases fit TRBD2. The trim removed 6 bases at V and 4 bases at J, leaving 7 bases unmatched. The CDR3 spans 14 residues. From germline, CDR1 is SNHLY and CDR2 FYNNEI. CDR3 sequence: CASSRETSGYEQYF. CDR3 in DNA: TGTGCCAGCAGCAGAGAGACTAGCGGATACGAGCAGTACTTC.

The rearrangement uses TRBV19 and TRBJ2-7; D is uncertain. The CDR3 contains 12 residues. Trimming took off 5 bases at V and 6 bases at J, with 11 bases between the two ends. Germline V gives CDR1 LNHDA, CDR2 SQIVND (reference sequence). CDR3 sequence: CASSGQPGEQYF. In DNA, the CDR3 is TGTGCCAGTAGTGGGCAGCCGGGCGAGCAGTACTTC.

The CDR3 DNA is TGTGCCAGCAGTATAGGGCCAGGACAGCCCCGCTATGGCTACACCTTC. Translated, it gives CASSIGPGQPRYGYTF. The rearrangement links TRBV27 to TRBJ1-2; the D gene is possibly TRBD1 (6 bases). CDR3 length: 16 amino acids. The V end lost 5 bases, the J end lost 4 bases, and 20 bases lay between the germline ends. Germline CDR1 and CDR2: MNHEY and SMNVEV (reference sequence).

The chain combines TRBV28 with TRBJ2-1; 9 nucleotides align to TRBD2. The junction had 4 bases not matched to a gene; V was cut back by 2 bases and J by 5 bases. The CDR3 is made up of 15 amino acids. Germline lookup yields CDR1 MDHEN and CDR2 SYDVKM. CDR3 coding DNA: TGTGCCAGCAGTTTACAAGCGGGGGGCGACAATGAGCAGTTCTTC. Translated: CASSLQAGGDNEQFF.

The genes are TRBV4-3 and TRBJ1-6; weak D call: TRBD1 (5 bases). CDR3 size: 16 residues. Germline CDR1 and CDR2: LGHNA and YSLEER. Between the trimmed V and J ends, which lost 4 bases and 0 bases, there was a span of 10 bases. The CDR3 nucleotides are TGCGCCAGCAGCCCTGGGGCGAGCTCCTATAATTCACCCCTCCACTTT. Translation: CASSPGASSYNSPLHF.

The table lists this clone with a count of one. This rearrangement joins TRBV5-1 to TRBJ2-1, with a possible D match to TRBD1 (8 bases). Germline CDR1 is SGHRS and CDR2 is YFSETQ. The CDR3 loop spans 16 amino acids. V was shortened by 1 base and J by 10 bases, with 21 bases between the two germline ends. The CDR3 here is CASSLFPDRGGQEQFF. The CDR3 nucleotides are TGCGCCAGCAGCTTGTTTCCCGACAGGGGAGGGCAAGAGCAGTTCTTC.

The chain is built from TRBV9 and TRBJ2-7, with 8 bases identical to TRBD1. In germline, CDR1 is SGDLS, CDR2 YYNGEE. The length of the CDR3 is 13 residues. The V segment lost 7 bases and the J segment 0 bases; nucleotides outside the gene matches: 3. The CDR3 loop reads CASATGVSYEQYF. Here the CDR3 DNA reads TGTGCCAGCGCGACAGGGGTCTCCTACGAGCAGTACTTC.

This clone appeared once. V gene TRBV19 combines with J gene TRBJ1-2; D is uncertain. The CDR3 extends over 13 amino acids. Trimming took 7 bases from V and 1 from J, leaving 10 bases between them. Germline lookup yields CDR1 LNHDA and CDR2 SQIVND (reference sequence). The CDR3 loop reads CASNPKNNYGYTF. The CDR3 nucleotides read TGTGCCAGTAACCCGAAAAATAACTATGGCTACACCTTC. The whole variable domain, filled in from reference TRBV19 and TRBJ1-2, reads DGGITQSPKYLFRKEGQNVTLSCEQNLNHDAMYWYRQDPGQGLRLIYYSQIVNDFQKGDIAEGYSVSREKKESFPLTVTSAQKNPTAFYLCASNPKNNYGYTFGSGTRLTVV.

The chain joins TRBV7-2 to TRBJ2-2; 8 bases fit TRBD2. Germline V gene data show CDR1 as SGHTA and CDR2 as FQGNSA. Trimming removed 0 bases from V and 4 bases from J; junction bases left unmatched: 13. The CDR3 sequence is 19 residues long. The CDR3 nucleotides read TGTGCCAGCAGCTTAGCGAGTGAGAGAGCGGGGGCCCTCACCGGGGAGCTGTTTTTT. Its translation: CASSLASERAGALTGELFF. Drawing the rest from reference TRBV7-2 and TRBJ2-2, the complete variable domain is GAGVSQSPSNKVTEKGKDVELRCDPISGHTALYWYRQSLGQGLEFLIYFQGNSAPDKSGLPSDRFSAERTGGSVSTLTIQRTQQEDSAVYLCASSLASERAGALTGELFFGEGSRLTVL.